This TCR beta chain was profiled in a study of identical twins. The CDR3 is 16 residues long. Germline V gene sequence: CDR1 SQVTM, CDR2 ANQGSEA. With 6 bases clipped from V and 8 bases from J, the junction kept 17 bases outside the gene matches. Each CDR3 protein gets one entry after TCRdb re-called the 5' RACE reads with MiXCR. The data hold roughly 350,000 distinct CDR3 sequences, with approximately 10% observed a single time. What was sequenced was naive T cells sorted from blood. The rearrangement links TRBV29-1 to TRBJ2-1; TRBD2 matches at 9 bases. The TCR was taken from a woman aged 45 to 65 in good health. CDR3 amino acids: CSVNKGGRADLYEQFF. The CDR3 DNA reads TGCAGCGTGAATAAAGGCGGGAGGGCCGATCTGTATGAGCAGTTCTTC.